This T cell receptor beta chain is from a study of blood T cell repertoires in COVID-19. About the study: COVID-19 samples from acute and convalescent phases originated in the United States, Italy and Spain. From T cells, B-cell-depleted T cells, or PBMCs came the material, which was cDNA or gDNA.

Per the original data handling: The assay estimated nucleated cells by amplifying reference gene primers. TCRdb keeps only in-frame clones here, not all; method: immunoSEQ multiplex PCR. The DNA gave D and trimming, while V, J and clone size come from that table. The repertoire holds fewer than 250,000 clones, with roughly 82% as singletons. CDR1 MDHEN and CDR2 SYDVKM come from the germline V gene. This CDR3 spans 16 amino acids. Trimming cost V 4 bases and J 8 bases; bases outside gene matches: 10. Seattle patients were enrolled during active infection and followed longitudinally. The sequence came from a woman in her sixties with COVID-19, enrolled during active disease. This sequence joins TRBV28 and TRBJ2-1; 11 bases fit TRBD2. Specimen: peripheral blood. CDR3 amino acids: CASSSPSGRTLDEQFF. CDR3 nucleotides: TGTGCCAGCAGTTCCCCTAGCGGGAGGACTTTGGATGAGCAGTTCTTC. Combining the CDR3 with reference TRBV28 and TRBJ2-1 gives the whole variable domain DVKVTQSSRYLVKRTGEKVFLECVQDMDHENMFWYRQDPGLGLRLIYFSYDVKMKEKGDIPEGYSVSREKKERFSLILESASTNQTSMYLCASSSPSGRTLDEQFFGPGTRLTVL.